This T cell receptor beta chain was retrieved from a study of long-term antiretroviral therapy in people with HIV. The study's findings and limits: Repertoire dominance by clones expanded before ART was seen at all time points.

Samples were assayed with immunoSEQ v3.0 at survey level. Assay: immunoSEQ multiplex PCR; the TCRdb copy retains only in-frame clones and omits some. Seen here are about 7,200 clones, under 85% observed once, and the top ten hold roughly 17%. Participants living with HIV all received treatment in the United States. Cryopreserved PBMC, at roughly 0.85-11 million per sample, were present before DNA extraction. With regard to this clone: The antigen remains undetermined.

Specimen: unsorted PBMCs, collected 0.9 years before starting antiretroviral therapy. The sequence was obtained from a middle-aged man with HIV.

The CDR3 loop is CASNLQGTHGEQYF. The CDR3 bases are TGTGCCAGCAATTTACAGGGGACCCACGGGGAGCAGTACTTC. The chain employs TRBV6-6 and TRBJ2-7, with 7 bases aligning to TRBD1. The CDR3 consists of 14 residues. Germline trimming cut 7 bases from V and 7 bases from J; bases unmatched to any gene: 13. Germline V gene data show CDR1 as MNHNY and CDR2 as SVGAGI (reference sequence).